These 25 T cell receptor beta chains were all obtained from the same sample, sequenced in a study of shared clonotypes between healthy human individuals. Assay used: immunoSEQ multiplex PCR; TCRdb lists only in-frame clones, some missing. In the table there are roughly 2.5 million clones, around nine tenths of which are singletons. Sequencing input: naive CD4+ T cells sorted from blood. Subset: CD45RA+ positively selected. Receptor source: a man between 18 and 35 years old in good health.

This chain joins TRBV5-8 and TRBJ1-2, with a possible D match to TRBD1 (5 bases). Germline V gene lookup returns CDR1 SGHTS and CDR2 YDEGEE. The CDR3 loop spans 14 amino acids. V was trimmed by 4 bases and J by 8 bases, leaving 18 bases between them. CDR3: CASSVRDGWGGYTF. The CDR3 DNA reads as TGTGCCAGCAGCGTGCGGGACGGCTGGGGAGGCTACACCTTC.

This sequence joins TRBV27 and TRBJ1-3; possible D gene TRBD1, 5 bases. V was pared by 4 bases and J by 0 bases, with 13 bases between. Germline-derived CDR1 and CDR2 are MNHEY and SMNVEV (reference sequence). This CDR3 is built from 16 residues. CDR3 DNA sequence: TGTGCCAGCAGTTCTCTAGGGGCAAGCTCTGGAAACACCATATATTTT. This translates into CASSSLGASSGNTIYF.

The chain links TRBV19 to TRBJ1-4, with D tentatively TRBD1 (6 bases). Germline CDR1 LNHDA, CDR2 SQIVND (reference sequence). The ends were cut back, 5 bases at V and 0 bases at J, with 10 bases in the middle. CDR3 length: 15 residues. The CDR3 loop is CASSLGGTTNEKLFF. CDR3 sequence (DNA): TGTGCCAGTAGTCTTGGGGGCACAACTAATGAAAAACTGTTTTTT.

The V and J genes are TRBV19 and TRBJ1-2; TRBD1 is a possible D gene (5 bases). Trimming pared 7 bases from V and 1 base from J, leaving 13 bases between. In germline, CDR1 is LNHDA, CDR2 SQIVND (reference sequence). The CDR3 runs to 14 residues. CDR3 protein: CASTLAGFNYGYTF. The CDR3 nucleotides read TGTGCCAGTACCTTGGCAGGGTTTAACTATGGCTACACCTTC.

The gene calls are TRBV10-3 and TRBJ2-3; 8 bases align to TRBD2. Germline CDR1 and CDR2: ENHRY and SYGVKD. With V trimmed by 7 bases and J by 0 bases, 6 bases remained unmatched. This CDR3 spans 15 amino acids. The CDR3 sequence: CAITSSGASTDTQYF. The CDR3 DNA sequence: TGTGCCATCACCAGTAGCGGGGCTAGCACAGATACGCAGTATTTT.

This chain joins TRBV7-8 and TRBJ1-1, with TRBD1 matching 8 bases. The V and J ends lost 1 base and 0 bases, in that order; junction bases with no gene match: 4. This CDR3 comprises 16 residues. Germline CDR1 reads SGHVS; CDR2 reads FQNEAQ. Here the CDR3 DNA reads TGTGCCAGCAGCTTAGAGGGGACAGGATTGAACACTGAAGCTTTCTTT. It encodes CASSLEGTGLNTEAFF.

The table lists this clone with a count of one. V gene TRBV7-2 combines with J gene TRBJ1-4; 9 nucleotides line up with TRBD1. The CDR3 is made up of 15 amino acids. Trimming took 5 bases from V and 2 from J; bases not matched to a gene: 3. Looked up from germline, CDR1 is SGHTA and CDR2 is FQGNSA. The chain's CDR3 is CASSVDRGTNEKLFF. DNA of the CDR3: TGTGCCAGCAGCGTAGACAGGGGGACTAATGAAAAACTGTTTTTT. Drawing the rest from reference TRBV7-2 and TRBJ1-4, the complete variable domain is GAGVSQSPSNKVTEKGKDVELRCDPISGHTALYWYRQSLGQGLEFLIYFQGNSAPDKSGLPSDRFSAERTGGSVSTLTIQRTQQEDSAVYLCASSVDRGTNEKLFFGSGTQLSVL.

The chain recombines TRBV19 with TRBJ1-1; no definite D call. V gave up 5 bases and J gave up 1 base, with 8 bases separating them. The CDR3 loop spans 13 amino acids. The germline gives CDR1 LNHDA, CDR2 SQIVND (reference sequence). The CDR3 spells CASSDTENTEAFF. CDR3 in DNA: TGTGCCAGTAGTGACACAGAGAACACTGAAGCTTTCTTT.

This clone was counted a few times. The same CDR3 is also encoded by other DNA sequences in this sample. The rearrangement joins TRBV2 to TRBJ2-1; D remains unclear. The CDR3 loop spans 11 amino acids. Germline CDR1 reads SNHLY; CDR2 reads FYNNEI. V lost 4 bases and J lost 7, with 5 bases in between. The CDR3: CASSGGNEQFF. The CDR3, as DNA: TGTGCCAGCAGTGGGGGTAATGAGCAGTTCTTC.

As to this clone: Its ends do not fully match the called genes, so a read error is possible. Other nucleotide sequences in the sample specify the same CDR3. The chain combines TRBV5-1 with TRBJ2-5, with D tentatively TRBD2 (6 bases). Germline V gene data show CDR1 as SGHRS and CDR2 as YFSETQ. This CDR3 spans 15 amino acids. CDR3 in amino acids: CASSLAAGLQETQYF. The DNA of the CDR3 is TGTGCCAGCAGCTTGGCCGCGGGGCTCCAAGAGACCCAGTACTTC.

This rearrangement joins TRBV4-1 to TRBJ2-3; D is unclear. V gave up 3 bases and J gave up 0 bases, with 10 bases separating them. Germline V gene data show CDR1 as MGHRA and CDR2 as YSYEKL. This CDR3 is 15 amino acids long. The DNA of the CDR3 is TGCGCCAGCAGCCACCAGGACCCTAGCACAGATACGCAGTATTTT. It encodes CASSHQDPSTDTQYF.

The genes are TRBV5-8 and TRBJ1-4, with D perhaps TRBD1 (5 bases). This CDR3 has 13 amino acids. Per germline, CDR1 SGHTS and CDR2 YDEGEE. V lost 2 bases and J 8 bases, leaving 10 bases between the germline ends. CDR3 region: CASSLGEAEKLFF. DNA of the CDR3: TGTGCCAGCAGCTTAGGGGAAGCAGAAAAACTGTTTTTT.

This chain uses TRBV7-2 with TRBJ2-5; D call uncertain. Matching the DNA end better, TRBJ2-7 makes the J call doubtful. This CDR3 is built from 13 residues. Germline CDR1 and CDR2: SGHTA and FQGNSA. The CDR3 DNA sequence: TGTGCCAGCAGCCTCGCGGCCTACTACGAGCAGTACTTC. It codes for CASSLAAYYEQYF.

This chain uses TRBV5-1 with TRBJ1-6, with TRBD1 matching over 9 bases. J was trimmed by 8 bases and V by 4 bases; bases with no gene match: 7. The germline CDR1 and CDR2 sequences are SGHRS and YFSETQ. CDR3 length: 15 residues. The CDR3 DNA follows: TGCGCCAGCAGCCGGGGACAGGGTCTGCATTCACCCCTCCACTTT. The encoded protein is CASSRGQGLHSPLHF.

As for this clone: Other nucleotide sequences in the sample specify the same CDR3. The chain employs TRBV19 and TRBJ1-4, with 9 positions matching TRBD1. The V gene's germline CDR1 is LNHDA and CDR2 SQIVND (reference sequence). This CDR3 is 15 amino acids long. J was trimmed by 4 bases and V by 5 bases; bases with no gene match: 5. The CDR3: CASSFPGQGNEKLFF. DNA for the CDR3: TGTGCCAGTAGTTTTCCGGGACAGGGTAATGAAAAACTGTTTTTT.

V gene TRBV28 combines with J gene TRBJ1-6; D gene uncertain. CDR1 and CDR2 (germline): MDHEN, SYDVKM. This CDR3 is built from 18 residues. V gave up 6 bases and J gave up 0 bases, with 18 bases separating them. The CDR3 nucleotides are TGTGCCAGCAGCTTTAGGGCCTTCGGTAGCTCCTATAATTCACCCCTCCACTTT. Translating it yields CASSFRAFGSSYNSPLHF.

The count of this clone is one. The chain employs TRBV28 and TRBJ1-3, with D unresolved. V gave up 6 bases and J gave up 1 base, with 16 bases separating them. This CDR3 has 16 amino acids. The V gene's germline CDR1 is MDHEN and CDR2 SYDVKM. Here the CDR3 reads CASRSGGISSGNTIYF. The CDR3 DNA reads TGTGCCAGCAGGTCAGGTGGGATTTCGTCTGGAAACACCATATATTTT.

The rearrangement joins TRBV4-1 to TRBJ2-3, with 7 bases matching TRBD1. Trimming cost V 1 base and J 0 bases; bases outside gene matches: 13. The CDR3 covers 19 residues. Germline-derived CDR1 and CDR2 are MGHRA and YSYEKL. The CDR3, as DNA: TGCGCCAGCAGCCAAGTGGTAGGGGGCTTACCCGCTAGCACAGATACGCAGTATTTT. Translating it yields CASSQVVGGLPASTDTQYF.

This rearrangement joins TRBV28 to TRBJ2-7; D uncertain. V was shortened by 10 bases and J by 6 bases, with 16 bases between the two germline ends. CDR1 is MDHEN and CDR2 is SYDVKM in the germline V gene. This CDR3 is built from 12 residues. The CDR3 bases are TGTGCCATTGGACGGATGCGAAGCGAGCAGTACTTC. It yields the protein CAIGRMRSEQYF.

This clone was observed once. The chain combines TRBV10-2 with TRBJ2-3, with TRBD2 identical over 7 bases. The CDR3 consists of 13 residues. The J segment lost 4 bases and the V segment lost 8 bases, leaving 6 bases of the junction unmatched. CDR1 and CDR2 (germline): WSHSY, SAAADI. CDR3 DNA: TGCGCCAGCCAGGCGGGAGCCCCAGATACGCAGTATTTT. Its translation is CASQAGAPDTQYF.

Turning to this clone: This sample includes further DNA sequences coding for the same CDR3. J is TRBJ2-1 and V is TRBV18, with a weak D call TRBD1 (6 bases). Trimming cost V 0 bases and J 6 bases, with 6 bases left between them. The CDR3 has 13 residues. Per the germline V gene, CDR1 is KGHSH and CDR2 is LQKENI. CDR3 protein: CASSPPTGNEQFF. The DNA for the CDR3 is TGTGCCAGCTCACCACCGACAGGCAATGAGCAGTTCTTC.

This clone was seen once. The chain uses TRBV2 and TRBJ2-3; 13 positions match TRBD2. Trimming at V came to 8 bases and at J to 5 bases, leaving 7 bases not matched to a gene. Germline CDR1 and CDR2: SNHLY and FYNNEI. This CDR3 region has 15 residues. CDR3 region: CASRKGLAGLDTQYF. Here the CDR3 DNA reads TGTGCCAGCCGCAAGGGACTAGCGGGACTAGATACGCAGTATTTT.

This rearrangement joins TRBV7-2 to TRBJ1-6; a weak D match, TRBD1 (6 bases). Trimming stripped 2 bases from V and 7 bases from J, with 18 bases between. This CDR3 comprises 17 residues. Germline CDR1 reads SGHTA; CDR2 reads FQGNSA. CDR3 DNA sequence: TGTGCCAGCAGCTTATATGGAGGTTATGGGGGCAATTCACCCCTCCACTTT. Translating it yields CASSLYGGYGGNSPLHF.

CDR3 amino acids: CASSPVHQETQYF. The DNA for the CDR3 is TGTGCCAGCTCACCGGTCCACCAAGAGACCCAGTACTTC. The rearrangement links TRBV18 to TRBJ2-5; D remains ambiguous. This CDR3 has 13 residues. CDR1 and CDR2 from the germline V gene are KGHSH and LQKENI. V was clipped by 3 bases and J by 0 bases, with 5 bases between them.

This clone was seen only once. The rearrangement links TRBV7-9 to TRBJ2-1; 11 nucleotides line up with TRBD1. There are 17 residues in the CDR3. Trimming cost V 2 bases and J 3 bases; bases outside gene matches: 6. Germline V gene lookup returns CDR1 SEHNR and CDR2 FQNEAQ (reference sequence). The chain's CDR3 is CASSLRGQGEIYNEQFF. In nucleotides, the CDR3 is TGTGCCAGCAGCTTAAGGGGACAGGGGGAAATCTACAATGAGCAGTTCTTC.